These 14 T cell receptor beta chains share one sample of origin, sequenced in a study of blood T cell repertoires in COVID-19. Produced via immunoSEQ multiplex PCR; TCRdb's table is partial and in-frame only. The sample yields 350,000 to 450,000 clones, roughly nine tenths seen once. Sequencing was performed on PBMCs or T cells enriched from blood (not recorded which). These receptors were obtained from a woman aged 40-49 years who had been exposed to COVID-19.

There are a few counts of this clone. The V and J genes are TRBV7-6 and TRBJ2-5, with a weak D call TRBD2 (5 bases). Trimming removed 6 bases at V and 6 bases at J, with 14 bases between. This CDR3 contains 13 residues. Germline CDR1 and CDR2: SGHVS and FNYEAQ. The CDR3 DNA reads TGTGCCAGCAGAAGAAGAGGGAGTAAGACCCAGTACTTC. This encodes CASRRRGSKTQYF.

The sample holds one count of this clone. CDR3 sequence reads: CASSPGREGGEQYF. DNA for the CDR3: TGCGCCAGCAGCCCGGGTCGAGAGGGAGGCGAGCAGTACTTC. V gene TRBV5-1 combines with J gene TRBJ2-7, with D possibly TRBD2 on 6 matching bases. V gave up 4 bases and J gave up 6 bases, with 17 bases separating them. The CDR3 contains 14 residues. Germline loops: CDR1 SGHRS, CDR2 YFSETQ.

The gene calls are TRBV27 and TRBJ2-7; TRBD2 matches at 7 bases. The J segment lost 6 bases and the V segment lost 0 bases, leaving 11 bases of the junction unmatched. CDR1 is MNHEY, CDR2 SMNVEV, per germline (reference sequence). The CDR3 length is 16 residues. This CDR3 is CASSLSAGRGPGEQYF. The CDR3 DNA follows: TGTGCCAGCAGTTTATCGGCGGGGAGGGGTCCCGGCGAGCAGTACTTC.

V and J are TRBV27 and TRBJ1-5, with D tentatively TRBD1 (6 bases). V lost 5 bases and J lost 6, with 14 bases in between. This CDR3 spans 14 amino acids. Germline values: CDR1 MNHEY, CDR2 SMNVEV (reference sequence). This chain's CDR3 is CASSLGTTGQPQHF. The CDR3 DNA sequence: TGTGCCAGCAGTCTTGGGACAACGGGTCAGCCCCAGCATTTT.

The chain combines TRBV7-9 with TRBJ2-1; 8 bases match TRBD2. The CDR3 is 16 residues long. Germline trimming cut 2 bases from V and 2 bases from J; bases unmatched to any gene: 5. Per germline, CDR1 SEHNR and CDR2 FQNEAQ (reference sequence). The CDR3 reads CASSLTLAGAYNEQFF. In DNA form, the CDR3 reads TGTGCCAGCAGCTTAACCCTAGCGGGCGCCTACAATGAGCAGTTCTTC.

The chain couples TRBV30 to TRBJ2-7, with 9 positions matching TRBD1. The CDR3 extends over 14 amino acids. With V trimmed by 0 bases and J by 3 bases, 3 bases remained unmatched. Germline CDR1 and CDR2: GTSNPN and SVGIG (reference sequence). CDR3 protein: CAWSVGGQGYEQYF. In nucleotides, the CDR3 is TGTGCCTGGAGTGTAGGGGGACAGGGCTACGAGCAGTACTTC.

CDR3 loop: CASSTTGWPYEQYF. CDR3 DNA: TGTGCCAGCAGTACGACAGGATGGCCTTACGAGCAGTACTTC. The chain has TRBV6-2 or TRBV6-3 and TRBJ2-7, with D possibly matching TRBD1 (6 bases). V was pared by 5 bases and J by 4 bases, with 15 bases between. The germline CDR1 and CDR2 sequences are MNHEY and SVGEGT. This CDR3 contains 14 residues.

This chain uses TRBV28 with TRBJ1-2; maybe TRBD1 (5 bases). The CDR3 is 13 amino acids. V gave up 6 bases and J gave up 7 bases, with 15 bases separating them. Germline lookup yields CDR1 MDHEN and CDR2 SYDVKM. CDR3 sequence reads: CASSVQGSGGYTF. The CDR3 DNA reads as TGTGCCAGCAGCGTTCAGGGATCGGGTGGCTACACCTTC.

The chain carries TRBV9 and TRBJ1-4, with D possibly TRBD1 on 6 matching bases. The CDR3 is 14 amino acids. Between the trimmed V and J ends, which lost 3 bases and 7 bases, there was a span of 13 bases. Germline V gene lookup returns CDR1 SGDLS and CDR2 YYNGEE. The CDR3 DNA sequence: TGTGCCAGCAGCGGCCGGGGGGGCCCTGAAAAACTGTTTTTT. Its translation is CASSGRGGPEKLFF.

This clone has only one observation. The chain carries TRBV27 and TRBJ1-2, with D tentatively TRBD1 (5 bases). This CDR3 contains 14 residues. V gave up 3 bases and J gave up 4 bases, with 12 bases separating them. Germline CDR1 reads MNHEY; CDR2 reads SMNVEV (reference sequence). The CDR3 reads CASSFGAGVYGYTF. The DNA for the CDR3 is TGTGCCAGCAGTTTCGGAGCGGGGGTCTATGGCTACACCTTC.

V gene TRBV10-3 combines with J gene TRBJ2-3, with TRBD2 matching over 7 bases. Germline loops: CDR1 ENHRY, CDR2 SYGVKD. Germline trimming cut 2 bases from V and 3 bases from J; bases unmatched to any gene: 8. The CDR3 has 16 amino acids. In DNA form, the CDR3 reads TGTGCCATCAGTGAGCCGGGACTAAAGGGTACAGATACGCAGTATTTT. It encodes CAISEPGLKGTDTQYF.

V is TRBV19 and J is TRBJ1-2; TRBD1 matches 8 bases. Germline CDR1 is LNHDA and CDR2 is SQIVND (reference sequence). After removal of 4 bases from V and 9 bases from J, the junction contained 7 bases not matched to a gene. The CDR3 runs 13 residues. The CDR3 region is CASSTGQVVSYTF. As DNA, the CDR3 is TGTGCCAGTAGTACGGGACAGGTGGTAAGCTACACCTTC.

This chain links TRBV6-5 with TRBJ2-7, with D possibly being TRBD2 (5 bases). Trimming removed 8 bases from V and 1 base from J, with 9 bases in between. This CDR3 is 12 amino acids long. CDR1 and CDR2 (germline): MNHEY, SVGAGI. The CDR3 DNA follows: TGTGCCAGCCAAGGGAGTTCCTACGAGCAGTACTTC. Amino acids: CASQGSSYEQYF.

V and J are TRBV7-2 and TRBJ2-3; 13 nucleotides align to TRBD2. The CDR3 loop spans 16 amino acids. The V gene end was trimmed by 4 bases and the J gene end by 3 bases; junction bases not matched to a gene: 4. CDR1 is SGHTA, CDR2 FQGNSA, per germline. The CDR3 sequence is CASSYRTSGRTDTQYF. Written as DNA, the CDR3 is TGTGCCAGCAGCTACAGGACTAGCGGGAGAACAGATACGCAGTATTTT. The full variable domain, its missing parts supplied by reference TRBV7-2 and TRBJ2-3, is GAGVSQSPSNKVTEKGKDVELRCDPISGHTALYWYRQSLGQGLEFLIYFQGNSAPDKSGLPSDRFSAERTGGSVSTLTIQRTQQEDSAVYLCASSYRTSGRTDTQYFGPGTRLTVL.